This TCR beta chain originates from a study of T cells in Graves' hyperthyroidism and ophthalmopathy. Stable Graves' hyperthyroidism denoted no ophthalmopathy progression over 18 months. Study-wide findings and caveats: Among clonotypes expanded in thyroid above 0.001, most were also found in blood.

Looked up from germline, CDR1 is SNHLY and CDR2 is FYNNEI. The J segment lost 4 bases and the V segment lost 5 bases, leaving 4 bases of the junction unmatched. The CDR3 length is 15 residues. This clonotype was seen repeatedly, ten times or more. Its specificity is not known. Amplification of TCR beta CDR3 regions was performed using RNA transcripts as template. During a first-round RT-PCR of the TCR CDR3, the HTBI primer set was used. Via MiXCR, TCRdb re-called the multiplex PCR reads, giving one row per CDR3 protein. The sample lists under 350,000 distinct CDR3 sequences; 21% were seen once. The receptor comes from a woman between 45 and 65 years old with Graves' hyperthyroidism. Sequenced input: blood. The V and J genes are TRBV2 and TRBJ2-2, with TRBD1 matching over 10 bases. The chain's CDR3 is CASSPDRGFTGELFF. The CDR3 DNA reads as TGTGCCAGCAGTCCGGACAGGGGGTTCACCGGGGAGCTGTTTTTT.